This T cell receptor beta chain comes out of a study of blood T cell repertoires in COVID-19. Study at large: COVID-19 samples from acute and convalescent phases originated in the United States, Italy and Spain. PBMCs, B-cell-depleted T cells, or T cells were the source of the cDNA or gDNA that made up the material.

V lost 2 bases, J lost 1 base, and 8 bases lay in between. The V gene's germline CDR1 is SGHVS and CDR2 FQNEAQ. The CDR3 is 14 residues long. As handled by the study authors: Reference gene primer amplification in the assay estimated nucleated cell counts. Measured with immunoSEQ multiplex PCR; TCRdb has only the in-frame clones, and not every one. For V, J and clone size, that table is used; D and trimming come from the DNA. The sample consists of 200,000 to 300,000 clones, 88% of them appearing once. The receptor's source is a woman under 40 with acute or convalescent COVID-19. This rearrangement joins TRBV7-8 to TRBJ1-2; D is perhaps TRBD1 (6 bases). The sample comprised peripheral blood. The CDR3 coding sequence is TGTGCCAGCAGCTTAACAGGGTTTAACTATGGCTACACCTTC. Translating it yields CASSLTGFNYGYTF.